This T cell receptor beta chain was observed in a study of Ad26.COV2.S vaccination and SARS-CoV-2 variants (TCRdb year 2021). In terms of the full investigation: Donors in the vaccine arm were drawn from COV1001, a multicentre, randomized, double-blind, placebo-controlled phase I-IIa trial testing Ad26.COV2.S in healthy adults. A total of 32 samples were included in the TCR-sequenced set, comprising 19 Ad26.COV2.S vaccine recipients, 5 placebo recipients and 8 SARS-CoV-2 convalescent individuals. Investigators remained blinded to trial group allocation during experiments and outcome assessment. Ad26.COV2.S was given intramuscularly at 5x10^10 or 1x10^11 viral particles, as a single shot or as two shots 56 days apart. The specificity and breadth of SARS-CoV-2-reactive T cell receptors after Ad26.COV2.S vaccination were assessed by TCRbeta repertoire sequencing. Participants in the trial were split at random into five groups of five each, receiving low-dose or high-dose Ad26.COV2.S once or twice, or else placebo on both occasions.

Broad study findings and their caveats: The authors noted that total T cell responses may have been underestimated by the TCR breadth and depth analyses. The study lacked the statistical power to compare responses across vaccine doses or regimens. After vaccination, spike-specific CD8+ and CD4+ T cell responses were reported to show substantial breadth. Spike-specific TCR breadth was higher in Ad26.COV2.S recipients than in placebo recipients (P = 0.0014). Vaccine and placebo recipients had comparable non-spike TCR breadth, which fits with the vaccine containing only spike.

This clone was picked up a small number of times. Its antigen remains undetermined. No qualities accompany the bases; no much larger clone lies one base away. The immunoSEQ Assay was used to sequence TCRbeta CDR3 regions. After extraction, genomic DNA underwent amplification by bias-controlled multiplex PCR, followed by high-throughput sequencing. Per the source publication's procedure: Collapsing and filtering of sequences were performed to quantify the absolute abundance of each unique TCRbeta CDR3 region. T cell fraction was estimated by normalizing TCRbeta template counts to usable DNA, which was measured by amplifying reference genes present in all nucleated cells. Repertoire TCRs were annotated as SARS-CoV-2-specific by exact matching of V gene, CDR3 amino acid sequence and J gene to a known reactive TCR set. The reference SARS-CoV-2 TCR set was obtained from MIRA and was filtered for enrichment in COVID-19-positive ImmuneCODE repertoires, whereby public or cross-reactive TCRs were removed. Using the MIRA antigens, annotated TCRs were further analysed by specific ORF or by position within an ORF. Depth was the summed frequency of annotated unique rearrangements, while breadth was defined as annotated unique rearrangements over total unique productive rearrangements. TCR breadth was compared between groups using two-sided Wilcoxon rank-sum tests. Held by TCRdb, this immuneACCESS table contains in-frame sequences only and omits some clones. Under half of the omission traces to an unresolved V gene where checked; the cause of the rest is unknown. The D gene and trimming were derived from the DNA, and the V and J assignments and clone size from that table. A total of 350,000 to 450,000 clones appear in this sample, 80% to 90% of them only once. The top ten constitute roughly 3.2% of the sample.

V is clipped by 1 base and J by 8 bases, and the sequence between their germline boundaries is 6 bases long. The CDR3 has 12 amino acids, counting the end cysteine and phenylalanine. Just the 36-base CDR3 DNA is kept, in frame starting at base 1. The CDR1 and CDR2 encoded by the germline V gene (reference sequence) are SEHNR and FQNEAQ. The treatment or condition label on this specimen signifies: over 15 received Ad26.COV2.S at low or high dose, single or two shots; about 5 received placebo; per-sample allocation not given. Repertoires of vaccine and placebo recipients were sequenced from samples taken on day 63 after the first injection. Cohort 1b enrolled about two dozen adults aged 18-55 years at a single site in Boston, USA, between 29 July and 7 August 2020. Ad26.COV2.S was a replication-incompetent adenovirus type 26 vector that expressed a prefusion-stabilized SARS-CoV-2 spike protein derived from the original Wuhan strain.

This chain is built from TRBV7-9 and TRBJ1-3, with an unclear D gene assignment. The source material was peripheral blood, sampled in a trial of Ad26.COV2.S vaccine versus placebo. This TCR was recovered from a person aged 18-65 years who received the Ad26.COV2.S COVID-19 vaccine or a placebo. The CDR3 protein: CASSLDWDTIYF. The sequenced DNA is TGTGCCAGCAGCTTAGACTGGGACACCATATATTTT.